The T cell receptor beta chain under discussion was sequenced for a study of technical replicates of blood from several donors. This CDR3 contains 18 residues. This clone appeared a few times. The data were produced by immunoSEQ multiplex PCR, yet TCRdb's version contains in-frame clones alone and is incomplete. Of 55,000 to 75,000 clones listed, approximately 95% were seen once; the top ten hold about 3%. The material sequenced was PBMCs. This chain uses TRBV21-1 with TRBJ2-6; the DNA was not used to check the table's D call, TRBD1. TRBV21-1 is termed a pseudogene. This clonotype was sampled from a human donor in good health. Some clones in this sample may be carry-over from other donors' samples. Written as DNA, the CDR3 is TGTGCCAGCAGCATGGACAGTCCACCTCTCTCTGGGGCCAACGTCCTGACTTTC. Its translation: CASSMDSPPLSGANVLTF.